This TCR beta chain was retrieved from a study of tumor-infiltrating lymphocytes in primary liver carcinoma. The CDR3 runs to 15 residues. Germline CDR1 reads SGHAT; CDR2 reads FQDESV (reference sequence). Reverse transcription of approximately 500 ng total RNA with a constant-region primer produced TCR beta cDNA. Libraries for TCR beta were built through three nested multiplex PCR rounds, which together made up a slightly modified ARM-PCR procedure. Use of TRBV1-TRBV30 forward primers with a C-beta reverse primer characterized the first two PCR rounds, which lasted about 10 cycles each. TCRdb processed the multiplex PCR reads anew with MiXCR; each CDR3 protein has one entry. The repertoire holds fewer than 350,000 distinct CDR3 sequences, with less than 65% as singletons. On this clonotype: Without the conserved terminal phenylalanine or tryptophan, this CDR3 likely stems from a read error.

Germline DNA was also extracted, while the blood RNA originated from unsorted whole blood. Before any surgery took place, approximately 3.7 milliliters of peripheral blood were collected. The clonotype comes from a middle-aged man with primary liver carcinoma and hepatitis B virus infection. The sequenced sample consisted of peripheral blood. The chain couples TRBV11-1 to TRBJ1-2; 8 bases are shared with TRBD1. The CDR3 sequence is CASSQSSDRGYDYTV. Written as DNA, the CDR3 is TGTGCCAGCAGCCAATCGTCTGACAGGGGCTATGACTACACCGTC.